The 6 T cell receptor beta chains reported below all come from one sample, sequenced in a study of OX40 agonist ivuxolimab in advanced cancers. Sequencing used immunoSEQ multiplex PCR; TCRdb keeps in-frame clones, though not all of them. The sample lists tens of thousands of clones, around four fifths occurring once. The sequencing used CD4+ or CD8+ T cells sorted from blood, collected in a trial of the OX40 agonist ivuxolimab. Source of these receptors: an adult with an advanced solid tumor such as melanoma, head and neck, liver or kidney cancer.

The chain employs TRBV9 and TRBJ2-4; D not resolved. Per germline, CDR1 SGDLS and CDR2 YYNGEE. The CDR3 has 14 amino acids. V was clipped by 4 bases and J by 3 bases, with 11 bases between them. CDR3 nucleotide sequence: TGTGCCAGCAGCCTAAGTCCGGGCAAAAACATTCAGTACTTC. It yields the protein CASSLSPGKNIQYF.

This rearrangement joins TRBV6-6 to TRBJ1-4, with 7 bases matching TRBD1. Unmatched junction bases numbered 9, after V lost 6 bases and J lost 8 bases. Germline lookup yields CDR1 MNHNY and CDR2 SVGAGI (reference sequence). This CDR3 is 14 amino acids long. CDR3 nucleotide sequence: TGTGCCAGCAGGAGGGACAGCCTGAGGGAAAAACTGTTTTTT. Protein: CASRRDSLREKLFF.

This sequence joins TRBV7-3 and TRBJ1-2, with D possibly being TRBD1 (6 bases). This CDR3 comprises 13 residues. V was shortened by 2 bases and J by 7 bases, with 11 bases between the two germline ends. Germline values: CDR1 SGHTA, CDR2 FQGTGA. This CDR3 reads CASSLAEGGGYTF. The CDR3 coding sequence is TGTGCCAGCAGCTTAGCCGAAGGGGGTGGCTACACCTTC. Based on the CDR3 plus reference TRBV7-3 and TRBJ1-2, the full variable domain is GAGVSQTPSNKVTEKGKYVELRCDPISGHTALYWYRQSLGQGPEFLIYFQGTGAADDSGLPNDRFFAVRPEGSVSTLKIQRTERGDSAVYLCASSLAEGGGYTFGSGTRLTVV.

The table lists this clone with many counts. The chain couples TRBV19 to TRBJ1-1, with 7 bases fitting TRBD1. The CDR3 spans 13 residues. With V trimmed by 4 bases and J by 1 base, 0 bases remained unmatched. Per the germline V gene, CDR1 is LNHDA and CDR2 is SQIVND (reference sequence). The CDR3 bases are TGTGCCAGTAGTAGGACAGGGAACACTGAAGCTTTCTTT. Protein product: CASSRTGNTEAFF.

The chain couples TRBV2 to TRBJ1-2; D is perhaps TRBD1 (6 bases). The CDR3 runs to 15 residues. CDR1 SNHLY and CDR2 FYNNEI come from the germline V gene. V lost 6 bases and J lost 0, with 14 bases in between. The CDR3 loop reads CASRGGGESNYGYTF. The CDR3 DNA follows: TGTGCCAGCAGGGGAGGGGGGGAATCTAACTATGGCTACACCTTC. The full variable domain, in which reference TRBV2 and TRBJ1-2 provide the parts outside the CDR3, is EPEVTQTPSHQVTQMGQEVILRCVPISNHLYFYWYRQILGQKVEFLVSFYNNEISEKSEIFDDQFSVERPDGSNFTLKIRSTKLEDSAMYFCASRGGGESNYGYTFGSGTRLTVV.

The CDR3 bases are TGTGCCAGCAGCTTAGAGGGGACAGGGTTCAATCAGCCCCAGCATTTT. This encodes CASSLEGTGFNQPQHF. The chain is built from TRBV7-2 and TRBJ1-5; the match to TRBD1 covers 9 bases. CDR1 SGHTA and CDR2 FQGNSA come from the germline V gene. With 1 base clipped from V and 3 bases from J, the junction kept 4 bases outside the gene matches. CDR3 length equals 16 residues.